This T cell receptor (beta chain) comes out of a study of PD-1 blockade in classical Hodgkin lymphoma. This clone was seen only a few times. In every patient, relapse followed autologous stem cell transplantation, while exposure to brentuximab vedotin differed. The V end lost 4 bases, the J end lost 5 bases, and 23 bases lay between the germline ends. This CDR3 region has 16 residues. Germline CDR1 is GTSNPN and CDR2 is SVGIG (reference sequence). The data were produced by immunoSEQ multiplex PCR, yet TCRdb's version contains in-frame clones alone and is incomplete. The table includes under 70,000 clones, 70% to 80% detected once.

This TCR was sampled from a human donor with classical Hodgkin lymphoma. The rearrangement joins TRBV30 to TRBJ1-1, with a weak D call TRBD1 (6 bases). Sequencing was performed on peripheral blood mononuclear cells (PBMCs), taken before the second cycle of nivolumab. In DNA form, the CDR3 reads TGTGCCTGGACCCCCCGGGTGGGGGCGTCGAGGACTGAAGCTTTCTTT. Its translation is CAWTPRVGASRTEAFF.